The rows below give T cell receptor beta chains drawn from one sample of a study of T cell repertoires in cytomegalovirus infection. These receptors have no identified antigens. TCRdb itself ran the reads through MiXCR, one entry per CDR3 protein. The repertoire holds some 320,000 distinct CDR3 sequences, around 29% seen once, with 20% in the top ten. This specimen consisted of cultured PBMCs, obtained from culture after CMV antigen stimulation. The receptor set was obtained from a human donor in good health (CMV status not recorded). Some clones in this sample may be carry-over from other donors' samples. The CDR3 runs from the conserved cysteine through the conserved F or W. Each record gives: J gene, V gene, clone size, D gene, CDR3 DNA, CDR3 protein. A D gene is named only where the DNA matches it firmly. Some rows mark clone size as missing; the rest say once, few, many or name a class of expanded clone.

TRBJ1-1	TRBV6-6	few	.	TGTGCCAGCAGTTACAAGGCAGGGTTGAACACTGAAGCTTTCTTT	CASSYKAGLNTEAFF
TRBJ2-7	TRBV28	.	.	TGTGCCAGCAGTTTACAGGCCCCCTACGAGCAGTACTTC	CASSLQAPYEQYF
TRBJ1-1	TRBV3-1	.	.	TGTGCCAGCAGCCAAGACGGGGGGCTTGGCACTGAAGCTTTCTTT	CASSQDGGLGTEAFF
TRBJ2-1	TRBV2	.	TRBD2	TGTGCCAGCAGTTTCGGGACTAGCATTTATGAGCAGTTCTTC	CASSFGTSIYEQFF
TRBJ2-5	TRBV11-2	.	TRBD2	TGTGCCAGCAGCCAGGGACTAGCGGAGACCCAGTACTTC	CASSQGLAETQYF
TRBJ2-2	TRBV7-2	many	.	TGTGCCAGCAGCTTACTACTATCCACCGGGGAGCTGTTTTTT	CASSLLLSTGELFF
TRBJ2-1	TRBV6-1	few	.	TGTGCCAGCAGGGGGGCTGCCTACAATGAGCAGTTCTTC	CASRGAAYNEQFF
TRBJ2-1	TRBV7-3	.	.	TGTGCCAGCAGCTTTAACATAGCATCAAGCTACAATGAGCAGTTCTTC	CASSFNIASSYNEQFF
TRBJ2-5	TRBV19	.	.	TGTGCCAGTATGGGGTTCCAAGAGACCCAGTACTTC	CASMGFQETQYF
TRBJ2-7	TRBV11-2	few	.	TGTGCCAGCAGCTTAGTGTTGGGGGGCTTGTACGAGCAGTACTTC	CASSLVLGGLYEQYF
TRBJ1-2	TRBV7-8	many	.	TGTGCCAGCAGCGCCCGGGGGGAGCTCTACTATGGCTACACCTTC	CASSARGELYYGYTF
TRBJ1-6	TRBV19	.	.	TGTGCCAGTTACAGATTCAGACCCCTCCACTTT	CASYRFRPLHF
TRBJ2-3	TRBV3-1	many	.	.	CASSQGGRGQIRSIF
TRBJ1-6	TRBV11-1	.	TRBD1	TGTGCCAGCAGCTCTAACCGGGACAGTTTTTCACCCCTCCACTTT	CASSSNRDSFSPLHF
TRBJ2-3	TRBV7-7	.	.	TGTGCCAGCAGCCCGGGCTCAAGAGTAGCAGATACGCAGTATTTT	CASSPGSRVADTQYF
TRBJ2-6	TRBV7-2	few	.	TGTGCCAGCACCCCCCGCGCTGGGGCCAACGTCCTGACTTTC	CASTPRAGANVLTF
TRBJ1-6	TRBV7-2	.	.	TGTGCCGCAGGGGCCACCCGGGTCAATTCACCCCTCCACTTT	CAAGATRVNSPLHF
TRBJ1-3	TRBV28	many	.	TGTGCCAGCAGTTTACGAGGGGGCTCTGGAAACACCATATATTTT	CASSLRGGSGNTIYF
TRBJ1-6	TRBV2	.	TRBD1	TGTGCCAGGTCCTTGGACAGGGGTAATTCACCCCTCCACTTT	CARSLDRGNSPLHF
TRBJ2-1	TRBV25-1	few	TRBD1	TGTGCCAGCAACAACCGGGACAGGGGTGACAATGAGCAGTTCTTC	CASNNRDRGDNEQFF
TRBJ2-1	TRBV7-3	few	TRBD2	TGTGCCAGCAGCTCGCGGGGGGCGAATGAGCAGTTCTTC	CASSSRGANEQFF
TRBJ1-3	TRBV7-2	few	.	TGTGCCAGCAGCCCCTCGTGGGGAACCTCTGGAAACACCATATATTTT	CASSPSWGTSGNTIYF
TRBJ1-1	TRBV2	.	.	TGTGCCAGCAGTCAGGGATGGGGGACTGAAGCTTTCTTT	CASSQGWGTEAFF
TRBJ1-2	TRBV28	few	TRBD1	TGTGCCAGCAGTTCCCCGACAGGGCTCTATGGCTACACCTTC	CASSSPTGLYGYTF
TRBJ1-1	TRBV7-6	.	.	TGTGCCAGCAGACCGAGAGGGATGGATGGGAAGAACACTGAAGCTTTCTTT	CASRPRGMDGKNTEAFF
TRBJ1-1	TRBV7-6	few	.	TGTGCCAGCAGGGGGCTTGGGGGCACTGAAGCTTTCTTT	CASRGLGGTEAFF
TRBJ1-2	TRBV12-3/TRBV12-4	.	.	TGTGCCAGCAGTTCCCAACCGGGCCAGGGCTACACCTTC	CASSSQPGQGYTF
TRBJ1-1	TRBV20-1	.	.	TGCAGTACAGTTGACAGGACCATGAACACTGAAGCTTTCTTT	CSTVDRTMNTEAFF
TRBJ2-1	TRBV9	.	TRBD1	TGTGCCAGCAGCGTAGAACAGGGGGCGGTTGAGCAGTTCTTC	CASSVEQGAVEQFF
TRBJ2-2	TRBV6-6	.	TRBD1	TGTGCCAGCAGATTCGGACAGGGGGGAACCGGGGAGCTGTTTTTT	CASRFGQGGTGELFF
TRBJ2-7	TRBV6-6	few	TRBD2	TGTGCCAGCAGTACCCCTAGCGGACTTTCCTACGAGCAGTACTTC	CASSTPSGLSYEQYF
TRBJ2-1	TRBV7-9	many	TRBD2	TGTGCCAGCAGCGGTTATAGGGAGGGAACCTACAATGAGCAGTTCTTC	CASSGYREGTYNEQFF
TRBJ2-1	TRBV7-8	many	.	TGTGCCAGCAGCTTTTCTCATCGTTTAGTTCATGAGCAGTTCTTC	CASSFSHRLVHEQFF
TRBJ2-7	TRBV4-2	.	TRBD2	TGTGCCAGCAGCCAGGTCCTCTTGCGGGAGCTGGACGAGCAGTACTTC	CASSQVLLRELDEQYF
TRBJ2-1	TRBV7-8	many	TRBD2	TGTGCCAGCAGCTTAGTGACCGGGAGGAGAAATGAGCAGTTCTTC	CASSLVTGRRNEQFF
TRBJ1-1	TRBV12-3/TRBV12-4	few	.	TGTGCCATTACCCGATTTGGGGGTTTCACTGAAGCTTTCTTT	CAITRFGGFTEAFF
TRBJ1-1	TRBV6-1	few	.	TGTGCCAGCGAAGACGGGGGGAACACTGAAGCTTTCTTT	CASEDGGNTEAFF
TRBJ1-4	TRBV2	.	.	TGTGCCAGCAGTGAAGGGAATAATGAAAAACTGTTTTTT	CASSEGNNEKLFF
TRBJ1-2	TRBV7-9	.	.	TGTGCCAGCAGCTCCTACTCGGGGGCTGACTATGGCTACACCTTC	CASSSYSGADYGYTF
TRBJ2-3	TRBV7-9	many	TRBD1	TGTGCCAGCAGCCCGATCGTATCATTACAGGGGGGAACAGATACGCAGTATTTT	CASSPIVSLQGGTDTQYF
TRBJ2-7	TRBV7-6	few	.	TGTGCCAGCAGCCCCCGGGATTTCCTCTACGAGCAGTACTTC	CASSPRDFLYEQYF